This T cell receptor beta chain was identified in a study of T cell repertoires in cytomegalovirus infection. Background on the study: TCR beta signatures that were public indicated CMV infection and matching HLA type.

This clonotype was picked up many times. What it binds is not known. Study-wide results and limits: Clonotypes of TCR beta that were HLA-C-restricted and CMV-specific dominated the ex vivo response.

The CDR3 has 15 residues. V lost 5 bases and J lost 6, with 20 bases in between. Germline CDR1 and CDR2: MGHRA and YSYEKL. Via MiXCR, TCRdb re-called the reads, giving one row per CDR3 protein. The repertoire includes a few hundred thousand distinct CDR3 sequences, over 20% of them detected once, and around a sixth sits in the top ten. This chain joins TRBV4-1 and TRBJ2-7; D gene ambiguous. The clonotype comes from a human donor in good health (CMV status not recorded). Some clones in this sample may be carry-over from other donors' samples. Sequencing was done on a sample of CD8+ T cells from PBMCs. Here the CDR3 reads CASSAIGTGSGEQYF. As DNA, the CDR3 is TGCGCCAGCAGCGCAATAGGAACCGGGTCTGGCGAGCAGTACTTC.